This T cell receptor (beta chain) comes out of a study of cytomegalovirus exposure and HLA in healthy donors. In the study overall: Earlier, 150 million to 200 million T cells were analyzed, and some 120 million unique TCR beta sequences were found among them. Broader study findings: Some TCR beta chains (roughly 150 of them) were listed as cytomegalovirus-associated. Earlier analysis yielded a pattern in which most TCR beta V segments were productive about 90% or about 30% of the time.

For this clone: What it recognizes is unknown.

Primers: 60 Vbeta forward and 13 Jbeta reverse. Data came from immunoSEQ multiplex PCR; TCRdb stores just in-frame clones and leaves some out. This sample carries some 140,000 clones, approximately 71% of them seen once, and the ten largest clones take 2%. CDR1 is PRHDT and CDR2 is FYEKMQ in the germline V gene (reference sequence). V was trimmed by 6 bases and J by 3 bases, leaving 12 bases between them. CDR3 length equals 13 residues. The receptor's source is a man under 40 in good health and CMV-seronegative. The sample consisted of PBMCs. The genes are TRBV13 and TRBJ2-7; D remains ambiguous. As DNA, the CDR3 is TGTGCCAGCAGGAGTTTAGAGAGCTACGAGCAGTACTTC. Translation: CASRSLESYEQYF.